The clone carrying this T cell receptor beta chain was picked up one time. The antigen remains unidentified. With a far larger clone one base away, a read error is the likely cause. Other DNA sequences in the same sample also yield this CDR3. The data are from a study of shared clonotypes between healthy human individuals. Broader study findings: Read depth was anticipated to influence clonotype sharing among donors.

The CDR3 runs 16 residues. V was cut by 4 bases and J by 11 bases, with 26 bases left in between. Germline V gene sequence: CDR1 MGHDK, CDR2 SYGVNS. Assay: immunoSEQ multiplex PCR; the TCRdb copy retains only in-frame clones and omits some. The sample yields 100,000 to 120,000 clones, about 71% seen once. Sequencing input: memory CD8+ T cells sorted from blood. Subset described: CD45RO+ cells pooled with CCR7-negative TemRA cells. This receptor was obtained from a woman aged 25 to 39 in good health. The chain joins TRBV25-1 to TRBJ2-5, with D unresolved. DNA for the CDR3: TGTGCCAGCAGTGCCCTCACAGAGGACGAGACCTACGAACAGTACTTC. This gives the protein CASSALTEDETYEQYF.